This T cell receptor beta chain was captured in a study of T cell responses to AZD1222 COVID-19 vaccine (dated by TCRdb to about 2021). Background for the entire study: AZD1222 recipients given second doses at about 4 weeks or at about 12 weeks were pooled, since spike-specific TCR depth and breadth were not found to differ between the two schedules. TCR sequencing was performed for roughly 240 trial participants, of whom some 200 were given two doses of AZD1222 and 26 were given two doses of MenACWY control vaccine. Trial participants were enrolled into age subgroups of 18-55, 56-69 and 70-plus years, which contained 148, 28 and 57 TCR-sequenced participants, respectively.

The time point tag for this specimen amounts to: baseline before first vaccination. Samples from vaccinated people were obtained from the UK trials COV001 and COV002, which included a single-blind randomized controlled phase 2/3 trial of AZD1222 (ChAdOx1 nCoV-19) in healthy adults. For TCRbeta chain sequencing, PBMC samples from trial participants were taken at day 0 and at day 28 after the second dose. General conclusions and limits of the study: In the small 56-69-year group, the increase in depth fell short of significance, most likely because of low power. Only five to seven AZD1222 recipients were SARS-CoV-2 seropositive at baseline, limiting conclusions about previously exposed vaccinees. A significant rise in spike-specific TCR breadth and depth was observed after two AZD1222 doses relative to day 0 and relative to MenACWY recipients. Nearly half of unique spike-specific TCRs reportedly recognized epitopes outside regions mutated in the B.1.351 and B.1.1.7 variants. Participants were mostly white British, with more females than males. The authors suggested clonal diversity may have been underestimated. The vaccine-associated CD4 TCRs covered the entire spike protein, and the dominant responses fell in regions 160-218 and 743-854. Because no day 14 peak-response samples were available, repertoires were characterized only after the peak T cell response.

As concerns this clone: Its antigen is not yet known. It has no much larger one-base neighbor in the sample; base qualities were not kept.

The CDR3 spans 15 residues, from the cysteine through the phenylalanine. Solely the CDR3 DNA is kept, with 45 bases framed from the first base. From the germline V gene (reference sequence), CDR1 is SGHKS and CDR2 is YYEKEE. V ends up 4 bases short and J 0 bases short, with an unmatched junction base count of 3. The CDR3 regions of human TCRbeta chains were analyzed by immunosequencing. The paper's data handling went like this. TCRs in the repertoires were matched against a reference library of SARS-CoV-2-specific TCRs that had been generated with the MIRA antigen-specificity platform. Breadth meant the fraction of unique TCRs that were SARS-CoV-2-associated, whereas depth meant the fraction of total T cells that were SARS-CoV-2-associated. Using the MIRA data, every spike-specific TCR was mapped to the spike region that the TCR reacted to and assigned to either a CD4 or a CD8 class. Log10-transformed breadth and depth values were compared by one-way ANOVA with Sidak's multiple comparisons tests. The table comes from immuneACCESS by way of TCRdb, which keeps in-frame sequences with V and J called. Part of the clones is missing from these tables; in studies checked, under half for an unresolved V gene and the rest for unknown reasons. From that table come the V and J calls and clone size; the DNA was used to work out D and trimming. The sample table contains 140,000 or so clones; only one count was recorded for about 91% of them. Of the sample, 1.5% to 2% is held by the ten largest clones.

The sequence was collected from an adult in good health. The chain joins TRBV5-5 to TRBJ2-3; 9 middle bases align to TRBD1. Source: peripheral blood, taken on day 0 of AZD1222 vaccination. At the DNA level, the sequence is TGTGCCAGCAGCCGGACAGGGGTCAGCACAGATACGCAGTATTTT. Translated, this is CASSRTGVSTDTQYF.